The clone carrying this T cell receptor (beta chain) was detected a few times. The antigen remains undetermined. This entry comes from a study of glioma-infiltrating T cells after dendritic cell vaccination. Overall study: Dendritic cells derived from monocytes and pulsed with autologous tumor lysate formed the vaccine. At biweekly intervals, patients got three intradermal dendritic cell vaccine injections.

General observations from the study: No direct clonality-survival link was found; a diverse polyclonal response may matter.

Deletions cut 3 bases from V and 0 bases from J, with 6 bases between. Germline V CDR1 and CDR2: SGHTA, FQGNSA. The CDR3 runs 15 residues. Time point reported: after dendritic cell vaccination, including at tumor progression/relapse. All glioblastoma patients lacked an isocitrate dehydrogenase mutation. Assay used: immunoSEQ multiplex PCR; TCRdb lists only in-frame clones, some missing. The top ten hold approximately 15% of the sample, which has 50,000 to 60,000 clones, roughly 80% seen once. The sample here was blood, taken after dendritic cell vaccination. The receptor's source is a human donor with glioblastoma. The V call is TRBV7-2, the J call TRBJ2-6, with TRBD1 as a possible D gene (5 bases). The CDR3 here is CASSFGASGANVLTF. CDR3 coding DNA: TGTGCCAGCAGCTTTGGGGCCTCTGGGGCCAACGTCCTGACTTTC.